This TCR beta chain was identified in a study of control samples from healthy donors and cancer patients (TCRdb year 2020). Preparation of the library involved the immunoSEQ multiplex PCR assay. TCRdb retrieved this table from immuneACCESS and kept in-frame rearrangements only. Not all clones are present; in checked studies, unresolved V genes account for under half, and no reason is known for the remainder. The sample table holds roughly 93,000 clones, of which about 88% were seen once. Roughly 9.7% of the sample comes from the top ten. This clone was seen a handful of times. Its antigen has not been determined. Per-base quality was not reported, and no clone a single base away is much larger than it. The CDR3, from cysteine to phenylalanine, totals 12 residues. CDR3 DNA is the only sequence kept; it has 36 bases, read in frame from the first base. Trimming costs V 1 base and J 9 bases, and their ends lie 7 bases apart. CDR1 and CDR2, per the germline V gene, are SGHVS and FQNEAQ.

This receptor chain uses TRBV7-8 and TRBJ1-5, with no reliable assignment of the D segment. Sequenced input: PBMCs. The source of this sequence is a woman between 45 and 60 years old with colorectal cancer. In nucleotide form, the sequence is TGTGCCAGCAGCTTAGTTCAAGGGCCCCAGCATTTT. This sequence encodes CASSLVQGPQHF.